This T cell receptor (beta chain) was recorded in a study of shared clonotypes between healthy human individuals. Using immunoSEQ multiplex PCR, the repertoire was profiled, and TCRdb retains in-frame clones only, with some absent. The sample has 2 million to 2.5 million clones, almost 96% seen once; the top ten hold roughly 0.13%. Germline V gene lookup returns CDR1 SGHNT and CDR2 YYREEE (reference sequence). Trimming cost V 4 bases and J 0 bases, with 16 bases left between them. The CDR3 loop spans 16 amino acids. This clonotype was obtained from a man aged 18 to 29 in good health. The genes are TRBV5-4 and TRBJ1-1; D may be TRBD1 (6 bases). What was sequenced was naive CD4+ T cells sorted from blood. As for subset: CD45RA+ positively selected. The CDR3 bases are TGTGCCAGCAGCCCGAGGGGGGCGGGCCTGAACACTGAAGCTTTCTTT. Residues: CASSPRGAGLNTEAFF.